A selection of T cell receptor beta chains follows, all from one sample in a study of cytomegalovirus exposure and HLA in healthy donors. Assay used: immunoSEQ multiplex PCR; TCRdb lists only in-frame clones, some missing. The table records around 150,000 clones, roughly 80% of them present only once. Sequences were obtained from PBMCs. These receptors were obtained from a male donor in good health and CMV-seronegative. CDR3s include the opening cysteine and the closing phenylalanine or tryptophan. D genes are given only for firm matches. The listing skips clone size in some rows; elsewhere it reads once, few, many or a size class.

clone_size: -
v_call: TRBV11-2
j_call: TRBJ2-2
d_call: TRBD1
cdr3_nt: TGTGCCAGCAGCTCGGACAGGGGGAGGATGGCCGGGGAGCTGTTTTTT
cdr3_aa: CASSSDRGRMAGELFF

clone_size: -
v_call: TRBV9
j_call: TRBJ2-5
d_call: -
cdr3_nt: TGTGCCAGCAGCGTAGGGCAGCAAGAGACCCAGTACTTC
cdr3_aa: CASSVGQQETQYF

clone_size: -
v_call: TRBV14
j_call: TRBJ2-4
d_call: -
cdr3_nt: TGTGCCAGCAGCCAAGATGAGAACAGGGTAAACATTCAGTACTTC
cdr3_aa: CASSQDENRVNIQYF

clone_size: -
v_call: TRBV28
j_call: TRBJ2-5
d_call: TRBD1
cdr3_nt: TGTGCCACCGATGCCCGACAGGGGAAGGAGCAGTACTTC
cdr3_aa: CATDARQGKEQYF

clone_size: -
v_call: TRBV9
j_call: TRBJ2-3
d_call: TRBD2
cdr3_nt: TGTGCCAGCAGCGTCAGCGGGAGGGCCACAGATACGCAGTATTTT
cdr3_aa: CASSVSGRATDTQYF

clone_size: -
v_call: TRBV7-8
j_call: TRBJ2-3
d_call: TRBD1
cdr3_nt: TGTGCCAGCAGCTATACAGGGGTGGTCACAGATACGCAGTATTTT
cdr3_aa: CASSYTGVVTDTQYF

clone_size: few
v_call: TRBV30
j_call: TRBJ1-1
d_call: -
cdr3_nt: TGTGCCTGGAGTTCCGGGGATGCTGAAGCTTTCTTT
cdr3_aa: CAWSSGDAEAFF

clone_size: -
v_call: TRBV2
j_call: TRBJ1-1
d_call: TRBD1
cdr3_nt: TGTGCCAGCAGTGGGACAGGGGCGATAAACACTGAAGCTTTCTTT
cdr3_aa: CASSGTGAINTEAFF

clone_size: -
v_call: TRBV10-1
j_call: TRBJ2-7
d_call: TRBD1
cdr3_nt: TGCGCCAGCCCGAGGGGGACAGGCTCCTACGAGCAGTACTTC
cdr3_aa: CASPRGTGSYEQYF

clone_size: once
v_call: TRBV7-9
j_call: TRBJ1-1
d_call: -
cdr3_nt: TGTGCCAGCAGCTTAGCTTTCCGGGACACTGAAGCTTTCTTT
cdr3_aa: CASSLAFRDTEAFF

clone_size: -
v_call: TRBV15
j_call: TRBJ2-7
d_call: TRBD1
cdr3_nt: TGTGCCACCAGCACACCCCGACAGGGCAGTACCTACGAGCAGTACTTC
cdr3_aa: CATSTPRQGSTYEQYF

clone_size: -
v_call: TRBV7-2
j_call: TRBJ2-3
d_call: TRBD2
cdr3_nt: TGTGCCAGCAGCTGGACCGGGCTAGCGGGAGGAGATACGCAGTATTTT
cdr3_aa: CASSWTGLAGGDTQYF

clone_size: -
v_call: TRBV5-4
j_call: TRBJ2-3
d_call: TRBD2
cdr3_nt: TGTGCCAGCAGCTCCCGGACTAGCGTCCCAGATACGCAGTATTTT
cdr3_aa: CASSSRTSVPDTQYF

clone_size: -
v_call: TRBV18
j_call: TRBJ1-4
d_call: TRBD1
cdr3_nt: TGTGCCAGCTCACCACCGCACAGGGGGCAAGCTAATGAAAAACTGTTTTTT
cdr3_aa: CASSPPHRGQANEKLFF

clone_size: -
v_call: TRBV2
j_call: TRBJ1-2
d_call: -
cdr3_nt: TGTGCCAGCCCTACCGAGGGGCGGGGAGGTGGCTACACCTTC
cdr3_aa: CASPTEGRGGGYTF

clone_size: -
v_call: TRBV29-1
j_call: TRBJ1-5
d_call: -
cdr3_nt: TGCAGCGTTGAAGAAGGGGGTGGCCAGCCCCAGCATTTT
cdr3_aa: CSVEEGGGQPQHF

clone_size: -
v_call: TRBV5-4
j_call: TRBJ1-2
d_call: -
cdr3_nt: TGTGCCAGCAGCCAACAGGATTACTATGGCTACACCTTC
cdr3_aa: CASSQQDYYGYTF

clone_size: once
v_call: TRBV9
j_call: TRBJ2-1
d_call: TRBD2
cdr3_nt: TGTGCCAGCAGCCCAACTAGCGGCTCCTACAATGAGCAGTTCTTC
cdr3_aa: CASSPTSGSYNEQFF

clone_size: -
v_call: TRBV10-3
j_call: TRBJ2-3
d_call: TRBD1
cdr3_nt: TGTGCCATCAGTGAGGGTGGGACAGGGACAGATACGCAGTATTTT
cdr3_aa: CAISEGGTGTDTQYF

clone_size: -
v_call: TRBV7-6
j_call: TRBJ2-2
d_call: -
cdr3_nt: TGTGCCAGCAGCTTAGGAAAGCCCACCGGGGAGCTGTTTTTT
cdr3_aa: CASSLGKPTGELFF

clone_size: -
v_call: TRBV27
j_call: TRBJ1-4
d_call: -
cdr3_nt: TGTGCCAGCAGTTCCCACAGGGTTGCTAATGAAAAACTGTTTTTT
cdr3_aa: CASSSHRVANEKLFF

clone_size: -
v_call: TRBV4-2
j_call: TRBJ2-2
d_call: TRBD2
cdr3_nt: TGTGCCAGCAGCCAAGGAATGGCGGGGGGGGGTGAGGGGGAGCTGTTTTTT
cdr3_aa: CASSQGMAGGGEGELFF

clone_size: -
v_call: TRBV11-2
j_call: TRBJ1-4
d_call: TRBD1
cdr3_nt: TGTGCCAGCAGCCCCACGGTAGGACAGGACAATGAAAAACTGTTTTTT
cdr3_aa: CASSPTVGQDNEKLFF

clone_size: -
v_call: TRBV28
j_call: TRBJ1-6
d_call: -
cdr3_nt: TGTGCCAGCAGCAAAGGACAGTTCTTCTATAATTCACCCCTCCACTTT
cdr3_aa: CASSKGQFFYNSPLHF

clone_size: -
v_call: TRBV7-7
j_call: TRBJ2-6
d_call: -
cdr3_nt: TGTGCTAGCAGCTTAGAGGAAATGGGAGAAAGGAACGTCCTGACTTTC
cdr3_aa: CASSLEEMGERNVLTF

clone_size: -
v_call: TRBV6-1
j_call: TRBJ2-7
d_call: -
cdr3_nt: TGTGCCAGCAGTGAAACCCCCAGCTCCTACGAGCAGTACTTC
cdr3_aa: CASSETPSSYEQYF

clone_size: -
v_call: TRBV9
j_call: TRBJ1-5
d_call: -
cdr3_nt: TGTGCCAGCAGCGTGAGTTGGGCTCAGCCCCAGCATTTT
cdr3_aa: CASSVSWAQPQHF

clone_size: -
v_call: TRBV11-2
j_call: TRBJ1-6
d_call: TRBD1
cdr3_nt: TGTGCCAGCAGCTTAAGGGGGCAGGGCAATTCACCCCTCCACTTT
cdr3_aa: CASSLRGQGNSPLHF

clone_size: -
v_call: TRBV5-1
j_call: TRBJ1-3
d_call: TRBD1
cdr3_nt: TGCGCCAGCAGCGAGACAGGGCCCGGAAACACCATATATTTT
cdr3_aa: CASSETGPGNTIYF

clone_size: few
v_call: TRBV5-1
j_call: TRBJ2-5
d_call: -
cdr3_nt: TGCGCCAGCAGAATAACAGGGCCGCAAGAGACCCAGTACTTC
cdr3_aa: CASRITGPQETQYF

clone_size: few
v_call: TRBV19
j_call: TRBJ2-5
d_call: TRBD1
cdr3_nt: TGTGCCAGTAGTATGAGCACAGGGGGTTCTAAGGAGACCCAGTACTTC
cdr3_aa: CASSMSTGGSKETQYF

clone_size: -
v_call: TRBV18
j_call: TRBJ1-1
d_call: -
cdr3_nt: TGTGCCAGCTCACCACCAGGGGTGGACACTGAAGCTTTCTTT
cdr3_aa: CASSPPGVDTEAFF

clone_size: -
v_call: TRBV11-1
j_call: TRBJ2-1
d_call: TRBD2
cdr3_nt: TGTGCCAGCAGCTTGACTAGCGGGAGGGACGAGCAGTTCTTC
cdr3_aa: CASSLTSGRDEQFF

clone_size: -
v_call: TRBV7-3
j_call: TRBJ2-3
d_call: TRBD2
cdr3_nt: TGTGCCAGCAGCAGAGCGGGGAGCCCAGATACGCAGTATTTT
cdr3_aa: CASSRAGSPDTQYF

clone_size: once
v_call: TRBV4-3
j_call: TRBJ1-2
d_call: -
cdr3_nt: TGCGCCAGCAGCCAAGATCAGGTGGACTATGGCTACACCTTC
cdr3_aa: CASSQDQVDYGYTF

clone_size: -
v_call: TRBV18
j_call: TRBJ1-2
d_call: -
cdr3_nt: TGTGCCAGCTCACTAAATTCCGGGACTCCCTATGGCTACACCTTC
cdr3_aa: CASSLNSGTPYGYTF

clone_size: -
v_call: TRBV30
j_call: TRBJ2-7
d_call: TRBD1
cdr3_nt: TGTGCCTGGGGACAGGGTTCCCCGTACGAGCAGTACTTC
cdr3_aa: CAWGQGSPYEQYF

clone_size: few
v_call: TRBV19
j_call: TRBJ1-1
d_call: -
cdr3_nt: TGTGCCAGTAACCCTACAGGGCTGTGGACTGAAGCTTTCTTT
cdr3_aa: CASNPTGLWTEAFF